This TCR beta chain was retrieved from a study of cytomegalovirus exposure and HLA in healthy donors. Overall study: The Caucasian-associated ancestry cluster held less than 85% of more than 350 genotyped donors.

V lost 0 bases and J 7 bases, leaving 16 bases between the germline ends. This CDR3 region has 15 residues. Germline assignment: CDR1 SGHKS and CDR2 YYEKEE (reference sequence). The PCR used 60 Vbeta and 13 Jbeta primers. TCRdb's table, derived via immunoSEQ multiplex PCR, lists solely in-frame clones and lacks some. The table has roughly 150,000 clones, 75% seen once. This clone was found once. The chain is built from TRBV5-5 and TRBJ1-2; no definite D call. The TCR sequence derives from a woman between 45 and 60 years old in good health and CMV-seropositive. Sample: PBMCs. CDR3 residues: CASSLEEGIAGGYTF. The DNA of the CDR3 is TGTGCCAGCAGCTTGGAGGAGGGTATCGCGGGTGGCTACACCTTC.